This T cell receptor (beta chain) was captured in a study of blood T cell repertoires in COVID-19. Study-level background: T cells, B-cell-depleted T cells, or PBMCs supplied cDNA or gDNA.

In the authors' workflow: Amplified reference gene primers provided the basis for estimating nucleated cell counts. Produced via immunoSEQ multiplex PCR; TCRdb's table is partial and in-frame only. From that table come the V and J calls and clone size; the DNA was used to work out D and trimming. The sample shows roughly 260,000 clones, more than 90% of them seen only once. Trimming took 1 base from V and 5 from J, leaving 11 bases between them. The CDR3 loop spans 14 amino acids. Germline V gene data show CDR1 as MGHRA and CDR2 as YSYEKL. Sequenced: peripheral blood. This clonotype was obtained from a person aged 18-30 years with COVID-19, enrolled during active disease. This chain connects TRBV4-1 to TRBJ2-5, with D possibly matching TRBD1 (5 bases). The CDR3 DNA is TGCGCCAGCAGCCAAGCGACAGCAGAGGAGACCCAGTACTTC. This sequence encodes CASSQATAEETQYF.